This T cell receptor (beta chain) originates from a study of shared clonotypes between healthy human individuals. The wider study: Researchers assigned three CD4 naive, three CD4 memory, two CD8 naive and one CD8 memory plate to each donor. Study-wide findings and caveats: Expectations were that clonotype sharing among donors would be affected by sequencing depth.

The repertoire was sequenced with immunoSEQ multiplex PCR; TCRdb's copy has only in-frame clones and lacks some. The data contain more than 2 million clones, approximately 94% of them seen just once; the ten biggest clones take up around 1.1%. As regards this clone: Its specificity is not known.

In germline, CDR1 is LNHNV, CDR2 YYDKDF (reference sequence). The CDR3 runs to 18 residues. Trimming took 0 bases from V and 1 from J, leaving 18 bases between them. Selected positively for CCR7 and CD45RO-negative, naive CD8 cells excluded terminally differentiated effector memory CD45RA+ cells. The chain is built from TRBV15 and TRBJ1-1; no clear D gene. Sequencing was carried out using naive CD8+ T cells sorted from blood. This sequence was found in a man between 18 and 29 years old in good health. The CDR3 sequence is CATSRDPVGSIQNTEAFF. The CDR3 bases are TGTGCCACCAGCAGAGATCCGGTTGGTTCGATTCAGAACACTGAAGCTTTCTTT.